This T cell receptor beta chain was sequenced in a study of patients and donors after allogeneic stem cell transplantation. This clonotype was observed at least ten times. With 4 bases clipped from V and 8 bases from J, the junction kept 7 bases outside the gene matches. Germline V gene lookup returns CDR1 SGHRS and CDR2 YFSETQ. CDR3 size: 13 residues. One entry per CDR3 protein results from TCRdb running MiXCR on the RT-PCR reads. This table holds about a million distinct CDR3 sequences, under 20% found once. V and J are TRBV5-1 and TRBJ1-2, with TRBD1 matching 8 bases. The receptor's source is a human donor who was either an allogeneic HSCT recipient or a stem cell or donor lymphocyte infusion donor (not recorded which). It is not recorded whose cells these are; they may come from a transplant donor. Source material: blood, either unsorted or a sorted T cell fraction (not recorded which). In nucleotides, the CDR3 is TGCGCCAGCAGCCTCGGACAGGGTGGCGGCTACACCTTC. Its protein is CASSLGQGGGYTF.